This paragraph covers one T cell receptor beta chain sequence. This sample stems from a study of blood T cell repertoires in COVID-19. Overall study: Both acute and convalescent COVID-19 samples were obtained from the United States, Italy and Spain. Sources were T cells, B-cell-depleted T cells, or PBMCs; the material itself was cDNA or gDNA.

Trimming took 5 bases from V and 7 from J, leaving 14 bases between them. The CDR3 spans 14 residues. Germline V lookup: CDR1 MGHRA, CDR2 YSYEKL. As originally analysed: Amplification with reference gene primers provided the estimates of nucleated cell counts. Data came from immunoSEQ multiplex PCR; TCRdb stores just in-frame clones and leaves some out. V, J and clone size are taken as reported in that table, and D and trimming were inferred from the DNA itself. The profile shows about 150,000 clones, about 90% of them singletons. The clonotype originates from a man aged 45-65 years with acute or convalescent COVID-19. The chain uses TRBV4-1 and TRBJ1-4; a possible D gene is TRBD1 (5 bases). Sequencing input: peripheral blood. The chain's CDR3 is CASSEGAVGEKLFF. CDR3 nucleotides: TGCGCCAGCAGCGAAGGGGCCGTAGGTGAAAAACTGTTTTTT.